This T cell receptor beta chain was identified in a study of early T cells in non-severe SARS-CoV-2 infection. TCRdb redid the calling of the 5' RACE reads with MiXCR, one entry per CDR3 protein. The data contain tens of thousands of distinct CDR3 sequences, 10% to 15% of them seen just once; the ten biggest clones take up about 1.7%. There are 13 residues in the CDR3. The germline V gene has CDR1 SQVTM and CDR2 ANQGSEA. V shed 6 bases and J shed 4 bases, with 15 bases lying between them. The sequenced material came from whole blood. The TCR was taken from an adult who was a healthcare worker with PCR-confirmed SARS-CoV-2 infection or an uninfected control (not recorded which). This chain connects TRBV29-1 to TRBJ1-1; tentative D call: TRBD1 (5 bases). The CDR3 reads CSVGHGGRTEAFF. As DNA, the CDR3 is TGCAGCGTGGGGCATGGCGGGCGCACTGAAGCTTTCTTT.